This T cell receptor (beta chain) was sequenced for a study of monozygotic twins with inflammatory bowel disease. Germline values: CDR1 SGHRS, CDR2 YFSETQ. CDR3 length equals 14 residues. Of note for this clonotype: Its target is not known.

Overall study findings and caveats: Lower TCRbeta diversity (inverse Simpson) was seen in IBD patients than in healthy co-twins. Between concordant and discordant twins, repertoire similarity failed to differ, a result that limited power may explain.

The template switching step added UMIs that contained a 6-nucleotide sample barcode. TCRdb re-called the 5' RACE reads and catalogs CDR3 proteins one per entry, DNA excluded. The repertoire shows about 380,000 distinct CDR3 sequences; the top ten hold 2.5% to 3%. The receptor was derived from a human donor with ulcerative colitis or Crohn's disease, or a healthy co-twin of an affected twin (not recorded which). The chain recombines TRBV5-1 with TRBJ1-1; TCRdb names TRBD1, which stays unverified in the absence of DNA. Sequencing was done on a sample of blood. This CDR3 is CASSLVTEPLEAFF.